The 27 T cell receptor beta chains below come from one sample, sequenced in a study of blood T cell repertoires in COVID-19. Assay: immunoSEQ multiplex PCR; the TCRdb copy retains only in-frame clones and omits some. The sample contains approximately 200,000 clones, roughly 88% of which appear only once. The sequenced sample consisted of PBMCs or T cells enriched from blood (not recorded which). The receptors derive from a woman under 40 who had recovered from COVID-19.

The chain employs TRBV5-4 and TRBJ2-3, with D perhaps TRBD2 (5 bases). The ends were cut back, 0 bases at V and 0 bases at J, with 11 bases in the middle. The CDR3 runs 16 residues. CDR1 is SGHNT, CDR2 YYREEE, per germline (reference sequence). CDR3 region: CASSLVYSASTDTQYF. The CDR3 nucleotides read TGTGCCAGCAGCTTGGTATATAGCGCCAGCACAGATACGCAGTATTTT.

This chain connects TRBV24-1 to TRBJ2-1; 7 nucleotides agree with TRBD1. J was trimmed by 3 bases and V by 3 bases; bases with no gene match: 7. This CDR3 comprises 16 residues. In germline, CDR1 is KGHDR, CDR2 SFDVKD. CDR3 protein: CATSDPDRAGYNEQFF. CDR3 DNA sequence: TGTGCCACCAGTGATCCTGACAGGGCGGGCTACAATGAGCAGTTCTTC.

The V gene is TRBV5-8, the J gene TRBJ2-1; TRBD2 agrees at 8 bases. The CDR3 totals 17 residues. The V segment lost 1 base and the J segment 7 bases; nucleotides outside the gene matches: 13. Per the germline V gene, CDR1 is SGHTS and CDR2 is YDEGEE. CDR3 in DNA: TGTGCCAGCAGCTTGTCGGCTAGCGGGCTTGCTAGGAATGAGCAGTTCTTC. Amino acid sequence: CASSLSASGLARNEQFF.

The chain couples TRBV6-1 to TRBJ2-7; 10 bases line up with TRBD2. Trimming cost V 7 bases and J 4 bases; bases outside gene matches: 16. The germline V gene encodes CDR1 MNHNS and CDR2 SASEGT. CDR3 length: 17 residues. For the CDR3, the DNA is TGTGCCAGCAATGACCCCCCAGCGGGAGGGAAGAATTACGAGCAGTACTTC. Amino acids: CASNDPPAGGKNYEQYF.

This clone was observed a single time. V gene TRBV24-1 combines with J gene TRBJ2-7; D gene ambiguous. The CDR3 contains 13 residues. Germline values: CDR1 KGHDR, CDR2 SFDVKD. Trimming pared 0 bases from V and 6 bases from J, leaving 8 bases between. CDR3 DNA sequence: TGTGCCACCAGTGATTTGTACAATGGCGAGCAGTACTTC. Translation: CATSDLYNGEQYF.

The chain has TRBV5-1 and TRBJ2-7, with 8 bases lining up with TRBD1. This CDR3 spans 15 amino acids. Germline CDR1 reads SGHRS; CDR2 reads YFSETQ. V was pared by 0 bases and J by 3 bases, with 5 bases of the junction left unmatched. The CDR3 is CASSLAGGEGYEQYF. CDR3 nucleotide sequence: TGCGCCAGCAGCTTGGCAGGGGGCGAGGGCTACGAGCAGTACTTC.

For the CDR3, the DNA is TGTGCCAGCAACGAGGGGGTTTCCACTGAAGCTTTCTTT. It encodes CASNEGVSTEAFF. The chain recombines TRBV5-6 with TRBJ1-1; D is possibly TRBD1 (6 bases). The ends were cut back, 6 bases at V and 4 bases at J, with 13 bases in the middle. Germline V gene sequence: CDR1 SGHDT, CDR2 YYEEEE. The CDR3 runs 13 residues.

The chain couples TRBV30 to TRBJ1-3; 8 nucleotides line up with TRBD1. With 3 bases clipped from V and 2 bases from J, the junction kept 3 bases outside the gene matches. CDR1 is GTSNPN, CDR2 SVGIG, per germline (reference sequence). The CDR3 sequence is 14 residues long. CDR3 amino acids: CAWRDRATGNTIYF. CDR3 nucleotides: TGTGCCTGGAGGGACAGGGCAACTGGAAACACCATATATTTT.

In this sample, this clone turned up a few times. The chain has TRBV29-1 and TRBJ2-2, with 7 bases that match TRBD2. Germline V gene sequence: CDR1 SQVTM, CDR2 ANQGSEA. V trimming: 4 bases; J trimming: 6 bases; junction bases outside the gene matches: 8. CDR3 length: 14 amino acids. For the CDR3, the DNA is TGCAGCGTTGGGTCGGGGAGGGACCCCGGGGAGCTGTTTTTT. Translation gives CSVGSGRDPGELFF.

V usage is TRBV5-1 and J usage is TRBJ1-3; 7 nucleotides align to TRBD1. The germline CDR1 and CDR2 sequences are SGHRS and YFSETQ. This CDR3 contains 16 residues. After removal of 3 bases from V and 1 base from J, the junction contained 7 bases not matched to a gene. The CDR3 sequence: CASSYRNRGSGNTIYF. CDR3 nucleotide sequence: TGCGCCAGCAGCTACCGCAACAGGGGTTCTGGAAACACCATATATTTT.

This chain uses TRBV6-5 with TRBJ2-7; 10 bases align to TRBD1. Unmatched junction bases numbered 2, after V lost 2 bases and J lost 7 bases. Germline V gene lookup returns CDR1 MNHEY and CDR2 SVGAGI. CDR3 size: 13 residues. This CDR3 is CASSYDRGREQYF. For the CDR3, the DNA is TGTGCCAGCAGTTACGACAGGGGGCGAGAGCAGTACTTC.

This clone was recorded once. DNA for the CDR3: TGTGCCAGCAGCTCGGGACTAGCGGGAGGCTCCACAGATACGCAGTATTTT. Translated, it gives CASSSGLAGGSTDTQYF. The chain links TRBV7-2 to TRBJ2-3; 15 bases align to TRBD2. Germline trimming cut 4 bases from V and 2 bases from J; bases unmatched to any gene: 4. The germline gives CDR1 SGHTA, CDR2 FQGNSA. The CDR3 sequence is 17 residues long.

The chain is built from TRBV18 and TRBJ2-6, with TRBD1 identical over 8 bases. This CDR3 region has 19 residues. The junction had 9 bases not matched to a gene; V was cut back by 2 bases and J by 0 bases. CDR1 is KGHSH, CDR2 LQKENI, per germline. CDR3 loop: CASSPGRGRESSGANVLTF. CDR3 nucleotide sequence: TGTGCCAGCTCACCAGGCAGGGGGCGCGAGAGCTCTGGGGCCAACGTCCTGACTTTC.

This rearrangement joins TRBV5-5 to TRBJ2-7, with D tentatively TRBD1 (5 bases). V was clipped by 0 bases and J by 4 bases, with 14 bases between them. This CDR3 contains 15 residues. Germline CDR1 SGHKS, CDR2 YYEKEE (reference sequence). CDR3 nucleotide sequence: TGTGCCAGCAGCTTGGCCGGGTCCAGGGCATACGAGCAGTACTTC. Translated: CASSLAGSRAYEQYF.

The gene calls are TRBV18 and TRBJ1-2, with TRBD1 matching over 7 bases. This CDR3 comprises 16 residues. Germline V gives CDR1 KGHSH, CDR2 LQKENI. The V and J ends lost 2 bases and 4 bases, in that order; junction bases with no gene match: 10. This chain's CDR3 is CASSPATRAGGYGYTF. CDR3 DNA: TGTGCCAGCTCACCAGCAACTCGGGCAGGGGGCTATGGCTACACCTTC.

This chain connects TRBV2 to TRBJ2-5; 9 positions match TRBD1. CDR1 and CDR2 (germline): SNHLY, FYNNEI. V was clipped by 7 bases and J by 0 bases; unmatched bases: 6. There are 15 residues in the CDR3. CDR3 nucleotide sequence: TGTGCCAGCACGGGACAGGGACGCTACCAAGAGACCCAGTACTTC. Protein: CASTGQGRYQETQYF.

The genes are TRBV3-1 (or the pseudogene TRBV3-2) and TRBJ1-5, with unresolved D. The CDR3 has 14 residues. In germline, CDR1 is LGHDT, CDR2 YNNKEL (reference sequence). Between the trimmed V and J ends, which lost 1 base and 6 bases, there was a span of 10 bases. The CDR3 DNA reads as TGTGCCAGCAGCCAAGGGGCGGGAGGTCAGCCCCAGCATTTT. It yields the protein CASSQGAGGQPQHF.

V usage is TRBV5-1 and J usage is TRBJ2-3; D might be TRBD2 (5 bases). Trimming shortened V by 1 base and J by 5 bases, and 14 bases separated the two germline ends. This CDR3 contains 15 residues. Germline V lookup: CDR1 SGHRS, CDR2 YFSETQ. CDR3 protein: CASSLFEGPQDTQYF. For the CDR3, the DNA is TGCGCCAGCAGCTTGTTTGAGGGTCCACAAGATACGCAGTATTTT.

The CDR3 DNA follows: TGTGCCAGCAGCTTAGCGGCAGGGGTTGTCTATGGCTACACCTTC. Its translation is CASSLAAGVVYGYTF. The V and J genes are TRBV7-2 and TRBJ1-2; TRBD1 is a possible D gene (6 bases). The CDR3 is 15 amino acids. V shed 0 bases and J shed 4 bases, with 12 bases lying between them. Germline V gene data show CDR1 as SGHTA and CDR2 as FQGNSA.

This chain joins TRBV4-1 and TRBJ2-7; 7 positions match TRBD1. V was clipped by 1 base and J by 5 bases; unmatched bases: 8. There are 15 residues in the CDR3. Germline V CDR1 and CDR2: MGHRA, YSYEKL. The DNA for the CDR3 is TGCGCCAGCAGCCAAGTGGAGACAGGGTCCCACGAGCAGTACTTC. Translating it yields CASSQVETGSHEQYF.

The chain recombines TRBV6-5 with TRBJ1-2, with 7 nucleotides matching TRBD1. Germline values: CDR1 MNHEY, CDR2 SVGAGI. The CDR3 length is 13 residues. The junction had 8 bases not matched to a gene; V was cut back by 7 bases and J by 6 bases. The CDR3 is CASNRDRVDGYTF. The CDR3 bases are TGTGCCAGCAACAGAGACAGGGTGGATGGCTACACCTTC.

CDR3 region: CASSSDLTGSNQPQHF. The CDR3 nucleotides are TGTGCCAGCAGTTCAGATTTGACAGGTAGCAATCAGCCCCAGCATTTT. V usage is TRBV25-1 and J usage is TRBJ1-5, with D perhaps TRBD1 (6 bases). V was trimmed by 5 bases and J by 0 bases, leaving 14 bases between them. The CDR3 is made up of 16 amino acids. CDR1 and CDR2 from the germline V gene are MGHDK and SYGVNS.

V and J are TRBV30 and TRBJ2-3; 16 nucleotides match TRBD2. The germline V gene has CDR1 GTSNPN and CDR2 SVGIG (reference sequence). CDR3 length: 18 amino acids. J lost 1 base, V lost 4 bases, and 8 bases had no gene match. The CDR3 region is CAWTSGTSGRAGTDTQYF. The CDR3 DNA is TGTGCCTGGACATCCGGGACTAGCGGGAGGGCCGGCACAGATACGCAGTATTTT.

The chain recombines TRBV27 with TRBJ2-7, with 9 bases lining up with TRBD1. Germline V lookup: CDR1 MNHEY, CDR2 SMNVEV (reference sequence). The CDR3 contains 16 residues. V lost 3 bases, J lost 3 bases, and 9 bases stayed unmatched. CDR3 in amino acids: CASSFNDRGNYYEQYF. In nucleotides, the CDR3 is TGTGCCAGCAGTTTCAATGACAGGGGGAATTACTACGAGCAGTACTTC.

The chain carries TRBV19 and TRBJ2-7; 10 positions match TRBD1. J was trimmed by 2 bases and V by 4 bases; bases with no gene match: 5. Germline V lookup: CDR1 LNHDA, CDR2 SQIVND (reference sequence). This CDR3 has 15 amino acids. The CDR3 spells CASSNHGQGAYEQYF. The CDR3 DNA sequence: TGTGCCAGTAGTAATCATGGACAGGGGGCCTACGAGCAGTACTTC.

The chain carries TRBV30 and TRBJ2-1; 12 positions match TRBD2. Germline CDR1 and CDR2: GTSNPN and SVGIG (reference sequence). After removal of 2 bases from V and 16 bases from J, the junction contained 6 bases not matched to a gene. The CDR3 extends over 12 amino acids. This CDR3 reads CAWSLGLAGLFF. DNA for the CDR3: TGTGCCTGGAGTTTGGGACTAGCGGGCCTATTCTTC.

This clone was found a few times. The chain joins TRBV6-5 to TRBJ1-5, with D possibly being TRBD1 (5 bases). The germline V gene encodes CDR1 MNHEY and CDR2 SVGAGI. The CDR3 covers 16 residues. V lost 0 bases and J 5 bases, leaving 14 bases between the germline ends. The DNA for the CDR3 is TGTGCCAGCAGTTACTCGTGGACACAAGGGCATCAGCCCCAGCATTTT. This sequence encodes CASSYSWTQGHQPQHF.